The 9 T cell receptor beta chains reported below all come from one sample, sequenced in a study of PD-1 blockade in classical Hodgkin lymphoma. Measured with immunoSEQ multiplex PCR; TCRdb has only the in-frame clones, and not every one. Of over 50,000 clones in the sample, roughly 80% were seen once. In every patient, relapse followed autologous stem cell transplantation, while exposure to brentuximab vedotin differed. The specimen comprised peripheral blood mononuclear cells (PBMCs), sampled at baseline. These receptors came from a human donor with classical Hodgkin lymphoma.

The J gene is TRBJ1-2, the V gene TRBV7-9; D remains unclear. Trimming took 2 bases from V and 1 from J, leaving 5 bases between them. From germline, CDR1 is SEHNR and CDR2 FQNEAQ (reference sequence). CDR3 size: 13 residues. The CDR3 region has the DNA TGTGCCAGCAGCTTACAGGTTAACTATGGCTACACCTTC. Translation gives CASSLQVNYGYTF.

The chain joins TRBV9 to TRBJ2-7; D is unresolved. Germline assignment: CDR1 SGDLS and CDR2 YYNGEE. This CDR3 has 13 residues. Trimming removed 0 bases from V and 1 base from J, with 5 bases in between. In DNA form, the CDR3 reads TGTGCCAGCAGCGTAGGTGATTCCTACGAGCAGTACTTC. Translation: CASSVGDSYEQYF.

This clone was recorded a few times. The rearrangement uses TRBV29-1 and TRBJ1-2; tentatively, D is TRBD1 (5 bases). This CDR3 spans 13 amino acids. Trimming removed 4 bases at V and 2 bases at J, with 11 bases between. Germline CDR1 is SQVTM and CDR2 is ANQGSEA. CDR3 region: CSVAKGTNYGYTF. Here the CDR3 DNA reads TGCAGCGTTGCCAAAGGGACGAACTATGGCTACACCTTC.

The chain joins TRBV6-1 to TRBJ1-1; a weak D match, TRBD1 (5 bases). Trimming took 10 bases from V and 4 from J, leaving 13 bases between them. The germline CDR1 and CDR2 sequences are MNHNS and SASEGT. CDR3 length: 12 residues. The CDR3 reads CATRGEFTEAFF. CDR3 nucleotides: TGTGCCACCAGAGGGGAATTCACTGAAGCTTTCTTT.

J is TRBJ2-6 and V is TRBV5-6, with D possibly matching TRBD1 (6 bases). Germline V lookup: CDR1 SGHDT, CDR2 YYEEEE. V lost 4 bases and J lost 0, with 17 bases in between. The CDR3 runs to 18 residues. The CDR3 loop reads CASSQPGAFYSGANVLTF. DNA of the CDR3: TGTGCCAGCAGCCAACCAGGGGCCTTCTACTCTGGGGCCAACGTCCTGACTTTC. The variable domain in full, completed from reference TRBV5-6 and TRBJ2-6, reads DAGVTQSPTHLIKTRGQQVTLRCSPKSGHDTVSWYQQALGQGPQFIFQYYEEEERQRGNFPDRFSGHQFPNYSSELNVNALLLGDSALYLCASSQPGAFYSGANVLTFGAGSRLTVL.

V usage is TRBV7-9 and J usage is TRBJ1-4; D possibly corresponds to TRBD1 (6 bases). V gave up 6 bases and J gave up 8 bases, with 19 bases separating them. The CDR3 length is 15 residues. Germline V gene lookup returns CDR1 SEHNR and CDR2 FQNEAQ (reference sequence). CDR3 bases: TGTGCCAGCAGGCCCGGTGGGGGCCTCAGAGAAAAACTGTTTTTT. It codes for CASRPGGGLREKLFF. Supplemented by reference TRBV7-9 and TRBJ1-4, the full variable domain reads DTGVSQNPRHKITKRGQNVTFRCDPISEHNRLYWYRQTLGQGPEFLTYFQNEAQLEKSRLLSDRFSAERPKGSFSTLEIQRTEQGDSAMYLCASRPGGGLREKLFFGSGTQLSVL.

DNA for the CDR3: TGTGCCAGTTGCGAGGAGGGCAATCAGCCCCAGCATTTT. It is translated as CASCEEGNQPQHF. The chain carries TRBV19 and TRBJ1-5; no firm D call. The germline V gene encodes CDR1 LNHDA and CDR2 SQIVND (reference sequence). Trimming took 8 bases from V and 2 from J, leaving 10 bases between them. The CDR3 spans 13 residues.

This clone was recorded only once. The chain links TRBV14 to TRBJ2-1, with D uncertain. Germline lookup yields CDR1 SGHDN and CDR2 FVKESK. Trimming removed 0 bases from V and 8 bases from J, with 14 bases in between. CDR3 size: 15 residues. Here the CDR3 DNA reads TGTGCCAGCAGCCAAGATAAGTCGCTTTTCGATGAGCAGTTCTTC. Translated: CASSQDKSLFDEQFF.

This CDR3 is CASGAGSYEQYV. CDR3 DNA: TGTGCCAGCGGGGCAGGAAGCTACGAGCAGTACGTC. The chain employs TRBV6-1 and TRBJ2-7, with D perhaps TRBD1 (5 bases). CDR3 length equals 12 residues. CDR1 and CDR2 (germline): MNHNS, SASEGT. V was trimmed by 8 bases and J by 3 bases, leaving 11 bases between them.